This section outlines one TCR beta chain sequence together with its context. One end of the junction does not line up with germline, which may come from a read error. This CDR3 is 13 amino acids long. Germline CDR1 is SGDLS and CDR2 is YYNGEE. Repertoires were generated with immunoSEQ multiplex PCR, while TCRdb's copy carries only in-frame clones and drops some. This sample yields 2 million or so clones, of which about 94% are seen a single time; about 1.1% belongs to the top ten. The data belong to a study of shared clonotypes between healthy human individuals. Naive-designated CD8 cells lacked CD45RO, were positively enriched for CCR7, and omitted terminally differentiated effector memory CD45RA+ cells.

Sequencing was done on a sample of naive CD8+ T cells sorted from blood. J is TRBJ2-7 and V is TRBV9; 11 positions match TRBD2. This TCR came from a man younger than 35 in good health. This CDR3 reads CASSSSGGYVQYF. The DNA of the CDR3 is TGTGCCAGCAGCTCTAGCGGGGGGTACGTGCAGTACTTC.